The 13 T cell receptor beta chains below were found in one sample sequenced in a study of siplizumab effects on memory and regulatory T cells. Clones were read by immunoSEQ multiplex PCR, and TCRdb kept only the in-frame ones, dropping some. The table shows about 56,000 clones, with about 97% occurring only once. Sequencing was done on a sample of naive CD8+ T cells sorted from blood. The receptors come from a human donor in good health.

The V and J genes are TRBV19 and TRBJ2-3, with D possibly matching TRBD1 (6 bases). Germline-derived CDR1 and CDR2 are LNHDA and SQIVND (reference sequence). This CDR3 region has 17 residues. The V end lost 3 bases, the J end lost 0 bases, and 16 bases lay between the germline ends. CDR3 sequence (DNA): TGTGCCAGTAGTATCCTCGTAACGGGACAAAGCACAGATACGCAGTATTTT. Amino acid sequence: CASSILVTGQSTDTQYF.

The chain employs TRBV9 and TRBJ1-1; D unresolved. Trimming removed 3 bases from V and 1 base from J, with 4 bases in between. Looked up from germline, CDR1 is SGDLS and CDR2 is YYNGEE. This CDR3 spans 12 amino acids. The CDR3 loop reads CASSGPNTEAFF. CDR3 nucleotides: TGTGCCAGCAGCGGCCCGAACACTGAAGCTTTCTTT.

The chain uses TRBV28 and TRBJ1-2; D is unresolved. V lost 2 bases and J lost 6, with 10 bases in between. The CDR3 is 13 residues long. Looked up from germline, CDR1 is MDHEN and CDR2 is SYDVKM. DNA for the CDR3: TGTGCCAGCAGTTTAGTGGGATTGGATGGCTACACCTTC. Its protein is CASSLVGLDGYTF.

The V call is TRBV4-1, the J call TRBJ1-2; 9 bases line up with TRBD1. The length of the CDR3 is 17 residues. Germline trimming cut 1 base from V and 4 bases from J; bases unmatched to any gene: 10. Germline values: CDR1 MGHRA, CDR2 YSYEKL. The CDR3 region is CASSQVNRDREPYGYTF. The CDR3 region has the DNA TGCGCCAGCAGCCAAGTAAACCGGGACAGGGAGCCCTATGGCTACACCTTC.

This clone was found once. The chain recombines TRBV7-2 with TRBJ2-3; perhaps TRBD2 as D (6 bases). V lost 8 bases and J 4 bases, leaving 10 bases between the germline ends. This CDR3 is 12 amino acids long. In germline, CDR1 is SGHTA, CDR2 FQGNSA. CDR3 bases: TGTGCCAGCCGGCGGGACTCAGATACGCAGTATTTT. Translation: CASRRDSDTQYF.

The chain uses TRBV27 and TRBJ1-2; D is uncertain. CDR1 is MNHEY, CDR2 SMNVEV, per germline (reference sequence). The ends were cut back, 3 bases at V and 7 bases at J, with 15 bases in the middle. The CDR3 length is 14 residues. The CDR3 DNA is TGTGCCAGCAGTTTGACGGCCGTATCCCTTGGCTACACCTTC. As protein: CASSLTAVSLGYTF.

The V call is TRBV5-1, the J call TRBJ1-5; D remains ambiguous. The CDR3 extends over 13 amino acids. Germline assignment: CDR1 SGHRS and CDR2 YFSETQ. Trimming cost V 4 bases and J 5 bases, with 10 bases left between them. The DNA for the CDR3 is TGCGCCAGCAGCCCCCTTCCAGATCAGCCCCAGCATTTT. Its protein product is CASSPLPDQPQHF.

This clone was observed once. The junction departs from germline at one end; a sequencing error may be responsible. This chain links TRBV7-7 with TRBJ2-2; D may correspond to TRBD1 or TRBD2 (5 bases each). CDR1 SSHAT and CDR2 FNYEAQ come from the germline V gene (reference sequence). CDR3 length equals 19 residues. The DNA of the CDR3 is TGTGCTAGCAGCCCAGGGTTGTCGAGCCGGGAAAAGAACACCGGGGAGCTGTTTTTT. This translates into CASSPGLSSREKNTGELFF.

The CDR3 reads CASSATSDNEQYF. For the CDR3, the DNA is TGTGCCAGCAGCGCGACTAGCGATAACGAGCAGTACTTC. The rearrangement joins TRBV9 to TRBJ2-7; TRBD2 matches 8 bases. The germline V gene has CDR1 SGDLS and CDR2 YYNGEE. The CDR3 is 13 amino acids. V lost 3 bases and J lost 5; bases outside the gene matches: 4.

This rearrangement joins TRBV6-1 to TRBJ1-4, with no clear D. This CDR3 spans 13 amino acids. Per the germline V gene, CDR1 is MNHNS and CDR2 is SASEGT. The V end was cut by 5 bases, the J end by 3 bases, with 7 bases between. This CDR3 is CASSKGSNEKLFF. The CDR3 bases are TGTGCCAGCAGTAAGGGCTCTAATGAAAAACTGTTTTTT.

The J gene is TRBJ1-1, the V gene TRBV7-9; tentatively, D is TRBD1 (6 bases). From germline, CDR1 is SEHNR and CDR2 FQNEAQ (reference sequence). The CDR3 consists of 12 residues. V was clipped by 5 bases and J by 5 bases, with 9 bases between them. CDR3 in DNA: TGTGCCAGCAGCGCAGGACAGACTGAAGCTTTCTTT. Amino acids: CASSAGQTEAFF.

The chain employs TRBV5-4 and TRBJ2-2; 13 bases are shared with TRBD2. The germline V gene encodes CDR1 SGHNT and CDR2 YYREEE (reference sequence). Unmatched junction bases numbered 5, after V lost 4 bases and J lost 2 bases. CDR3 size: 17 residues. The CDR3 reads CASSPGLAGENTGELFF. In DNA form, the CDR3 reads TGTGCCAGCAGCCCAGGACTAGCGGGAGAAAACACCGGGGAGCTGTTTTTT.

The chain joins TRBV5-8 to TRBJ2-1; 7 nucleotides match TRBD2. J was trimmed by 2 bases and V by 0 bases; bases with no gene match: 14. The length of the CDR3 is 19 residues. Germline loops: CDR1 SGHTS, CDR2 YDEGEE. CDR3 coding DNA: TGTGCCAGCAGCTTGGCCTTGGCGGGAGACGTAAGCACCTACAATGAGCAGTTCTTC. Encoded protein: CASSLALAGDVSTYNEQFF.